These T cell receptor beta chains were read from a single sample in a study of technical replicates of blood from a few donors. The table came from immunoSEQ multiplex PCR; TCRdb's copy has only in-frame clones and leaves some out. Of around 85,000 clones listed, roughly 94% are singletons. The source material was T cells isolated from PBMCs. All receptors come from a human donor in good health. Each CDR3 is given with its conserved first and last residue.

TRBV20-1	TRBJ1-2	CSARKLPGYTF
TRBV2	TRBJ2-3	CASRQRASSTDTQYF
TRBV7-2	TRBJ2-7	CASSPPLARSSYEQYF
TRBV28	TRBJ2-7	CASIGSSYEQYF
TRBV19	TRBJ1-5	CASSIGDINSNQPQHF
TRBV7-9	TRBJ2-7	CASSPPGQGVYEQYF
TRBV18	TRBJ2-5	CASSPLPSGGMGGETQYF
TRBV7-9	TRBJ1-4	CASSQTGTTLPTNEKLFF
TRBV28	TRBJ1-3	CASSGGQSGNTIYF
TRBV4-1	TRBJ1-1	CASSRGDRRLGSTEAFF
TRBV7-8	TRBJ2-2	CASRPTSAGELFF
TRBV4-2	TRBJ2-1	CASSQDGGSPYNEQFF
TRBV7-9	TRBJ2-5	CASSPLQGQETQYF
TRBV4-1	TRBJ2-1	CASEGQGLFNEQFF
TRBV6-5	TRBJ2-3	CASSYSITADTQYF
TRBV10-2	TRBJ2-5	CASRRGASQETQYF
TRBV28	TRBJ2-1	CASGIAVSSYNEQFF
TRBV19	TRBJ2-5	CASSTEAGGWQETQYF
TRBV29-1	TRBJ2-3	CSVRLAGTDTQYF
TRBV28	TRBJ2-7	CASSWGGSGLNGQYF
TRBV27	TRBJ1-5	CASSLGQINQPQHF
TRBV28	TRBJ1-5	CASSSTGTGMEPQHF
TRBV6-5	TRBJ2-1	CASSYSKGGTYNEQFF
TRBV5-4	TRBJ2-3	CASSLGQSQDTQYF
TRBV5-1	TRBJ2-7	CASGAGEGPPYEQYF
TRBV7-9	TRBJ2-2	CASSLQGQTGELFF
TRBV7-6	TRBJ1-1	CASSLRADSNTEAFF
TRBV30	TRBJ2-5	CAWSVRETQYF
TRBV11-2	TRBJ2-3	CASSPIVGTSSDTQYF
TRBV5-5	TRBJ2-5	CASSLWDRYPLDF
TRBV4-1	TRBJ2-1	CASSQTPILAGYYNEQFF
TRBV2	TRBJ1-2	CASRAGGQRSYGYTF
TRBV2	TRBJ2-3	CASETSGGVTTDTQYF
TRBV4-1	TRBJ1-2	CASSPAGIDGYTF
TRBV4-2	TRBJ2-7	CASSQDIIGTYEQYF
TRBV18	TRBJ2-7	CASSPGSGRVAEQYF
TRBV5-5	TRBJ2-1	CASSLGQMVDEQFF
TRBV18	TRBJ2-7	CASSPGTGGGSGPYEQYF
TRBV2	TRBJ1-6	CASSPDRYNSPLHF
TRBV28	TRBJ2-7	CASSMTGFSYEQYF
TRBV19	TRBJ1-2	CASSIDVEGQYGYTF